This T cell receptor beta chain was obtained from a study of response to subunit inactivated influenza vaccine. General study findings and limits: The authors offered the suggestion that each seasonal influenza vaccination recruits few new T cells.

TCRdb reanalysed the RT-PCR reads using MiXCR and keeps one entry per CDR3 protein. The sample records about 580,000 distinct CDR3 sequences, 14% being singletons. This clonotype was seen a handful of times. Its antigen remains unknown. Germline-derived CDR1 and CDR2 are SEHNR and FQNEAQ (reference sequence). CDR3 length equals 13 residues. V gave up 0 bases and J gave up 6 bases, with 8 bases separating them. This TCR came from a man aged 50 to 60 who received an inactivated influenza vaccine. The J gene is TRBJ1-2, the V gene TRBV7-9; D ambiguous. The sequenced sample was PBMCs from blood, obtained 11 to 12 days after vaccination. The CDR3 sequence is CASSLARKDGYTF. The CDR3, as DNA: TGTGCCAGCAGCTTAGCGAGGAAAGATGGCTACACCTTC.